The rows below give T cell receptor beta chains drawn from one sample of a study of T cells and Merkel cell carcinoma outcomes. Profiling relied on immunoSEQ multiplex PCR, and the TCRdb table lists in-frame clones only, not all of them. The sample has roughly 14,000 clones, 87% seen once. Sequenced material: tumor tissue from Merkel cell carcinoma. All receptors derive from a human donor with Merkel cell carcinoma. CDR3s leave out the opening cysteine and the closing phenylalanine or tryptophan. Fields, in order: CDR3 protein, J gene, clone size, CDR3 length, V gene. Only some rows state a clone size, as once, few, many or a class for expanded clones.

ASSFPRVGGLLGNTQY TRBJ2-3 . 16 TRBV5-1
ASSLAGDTGNTIY TRBJ1-3 . 13 TRBV7-6
ASSAGQGAGIEAF TRBJ1-1 . 13 TRBV5-5
ASSYSRGSGNTIY TRBJ1-3 . 13 TRBV6-5
ASSSAANTEAF TRBJ1-1 . 11 TRBV7-9
ASTDGTSGSLVVDEQF TRBJ2-1 . 16 TRBV25-1
ASSRMWGGYGYT TRBJ1-2 . 12 TRBV6-5
ASRYGGRQPQH TRBJ1-5 . 11 TRBV2
ASSPGGLYYEQY TRBJ2-7 . 12 TRBV7-6
ASSPLGDTQY TRBJ2-3 few 10 TRBV4-2
ASSQDSPSPLH TRBJ1-6 . 11 TRBV2
AGLAGGGYYYEQY TRBJ2-7 . 13 TRBV5-6
ASSPIQGGNEKLF TRBJ1-4 once 13 TRBV4-1
ASSSTGSSTGNTIY TRBJ1-3 . 14 TRBV6-5
ASSSGVNAPPLH TRBJ1-6 . 12 TRBV6-6
ASSWGTVNTEAF TRBJ1-1 . 12 TRBV7-9
AIRSGTTEYEQY TRBJ2-7 . 12 TRBV10-3
ASSQLTSGASEVRADTQY TRBJ2-3 . 18 TRBV4-1
ASSLGRGPYFTDTQY TRBJ2-3 . 15 TRBV5-1
ASSEGLSGGGYT TRBJ1-2 . 12 TRBV6-1
ASSFRVDKLF TRBJ1-4 . 10 TRBV5-8
AIAGEHYNEQF TRBJ2-1 . 11 TRBV30
ASKFPLTGETEAF TRBJ1-1 . 13 TRBV2
ASDGDSGNTIY TRBJ1-3 . 11 TRBV12-5
ASSLHAGTGSPLH TRBJ1-6 . 13 TRBV7-2
ATSRDEGNGNTIY TRBJ1-3 . 13 TRBV15
ASSWEGRNTEAF TRBJ1-1 . 12 TRBV5-4
ASSEGVWDQPQH TRBJ1-5 large 12 TRBV2
ASSSGLAGVHYNEQF TRBJ2-1 . 15 TRBV21-1
ASSFTAFNEQF TRBJ2-1 . 11 TRBV6-1
ASSLDTFGYT TRBJ1-2 few 10 TRBV11-2
ASSRGQSPYEQY TRBJ2-7 once 12 TRBV27